These 8 T cell receptor beta chains were sequenced from one sample in a study of T cells in lung cancer brain metastases. Profiled with immunoSEQ multiplex PCR; TCRdb holds only in-frame clones, not every one. In the table there are about 4,900 clones, 84% of which are singletons. The sample taken for sequencing was tumor tissue from the primary lung tumor. The receptor source for this set is a woman aged 45-60 years with non-small cell lung cancer.

J is TRBJ1-1 and V is TRBV29-1; TRBD1 is a possible D gene (5 bases). The germline V gene encodes CDR1 SQVTM and CDR2 ANQGSEA. The CDR3 has 14 amino acids. Trimming removed 6 bases from V and 6 bases from J, with 20 bases in between. This CDR3 is CSVRWGGVRSEAFF. The CDR3 coding sequence is TGCAGCGTGCGTTGGGGGGGGGTGAGGTCTGAAGCTTTCTTT.

This clone has just one count. The J gene is TRBJ2-7, the V gene TRBV5-6; D ambiguous. The V gene's germline CDR1 is SGHDT and CDR2 YYEEEE. Deletions cut 0 bases from V and 2 bases from J, with 12 bases between. CDR3 length equals 15 residues. In DNA, the CDR3 is TGTGCCAGCAGCTTGGGGGGATACGTAGCCTACGAGCAGTACTTC. Its protein product is CASSLGGYVAYEQYF.

The V and J genes are TRBV6-1 and TRBJ1-6, with 7 nucleotides matching TRBD1. The CDR3 runs to 15 residues. CDR1 is MNHNS and CDR2 is SASEGT in the germline V gene. Trimming took 6 bases from V and 7 from J; bases not matched to a gene: 9. CDR3 sequence (DNA): TGTGCCAGCAGGCAAGTGACAGGGACCAATTCACCCCTCCACTTT. Translated, it gives CASRQVTGTNSPLHF.

The rearrangement uses TRBV6-4 and TRBJ1-1, with D possibly being TRBD1 (5 bases). This CDR3 has 11 amino acids. Trimming took 8 bases from V and 10 from J, leaving 14 bases between them. From germline, CDR1 is MRHNA and CDR2 SNTAGT. Here the CDR3 reads CASRDGAGAFF. DNA for the CDR3: TGTGCCAGCCGGGACGGAGCGGGAGCTTTCTTT.

V is TRBV5-5 and J is TRBJ1-3; 7 nucleotides match TRBD1. Germline CDR1 and CDR2: SGHKS and YYEKEE (reference sequence). The CDR3 spans 15 residues. With V trimmed by 2 bases and J by 4 bases, 6 bases remained unmatched. CDR3 coding DNA: TGTGCCAGCAGCTTTCAGGGGGGATCCGGAAACACCATATATTTT. It codes for CASSFQGGSGNTIYF. The complete variable domain, with remaining parts taken from reference TRBV5-5 and TRBJ1-3, reads DAGVTQSPTHLIKTRGQQVTLRCSPISGHKSVSWYQQVLGQGPQFIFQYYEKEERGRGNFPDRFSARQFPNYSSELNVNALLLGDSALYLCASSFQGGSGNTIYFGEGSWLTVV.

The genes are TRBV19 and TRBJ2-2; D is undetermined. Trimming cost V 1 base and J 3 bases, with 9 bases left between them. The germline gives CDR1 LNHDA, CDR2 SQIVND (reference sequence). This CDR3 region has 15 residues. The CDR3 bases are TGTGCCAGTAGTATAGGGGAAACGTACACCGGGGAGCTGTTTTTT. It yields the protein CASSIGETYTGELFF.

The chain links TRBV2 to TRBJ1-5; 7 nucleotides agree with TRBD1. The germline V gene encodes CDR1 SNHLY and CDR2 FYNNEI. The CDR3 is 15 residues long. V trimming: 5 bases; J trimming: 6 bases; junction bases outside the gene matches: 10. The CDR3 DNA reads TGTGCCAGCAGTCCTACACCAGGGGGAGGTCAGCCCCAGCATTTT. This sequence encodes CASSPTPGGGQPQHF.

The chain links TRBV18 to TRBJ1-6; D is uncertain. The CDR3 contains 16 residues. Germline V gene sequence: CDR1 KGHSH, CDR2 LQKENI. V was trimmed by 8 bases and J by 11 bases, leaving 25 bases between them. CDR3 sequence reads: CASVQGGTNFRTPLHF. The CDR3 DNA follows: TGTGCCAGCGTTCAAGGCGGCACCAACTTTCGCACACCCCTCCACTTT.